This T cell receptor (beta chain) stems from a study of cytomegalovirus exposure and HLA in healthy donors. Note on this clone: The antigen remains undetermined.

Study-wide results and caveats: As was reported, the classifier diagnosed cytomegalovirus status with high specificity and sensitivity. Available immune exposure information covered CMV serostatus only.

PCR used 60 Vbeta primers and 13 Jbeta primers. TCRdb's table, derived via immunoSEQ multiplex PCR, lists solely in-frame clones and lacks some. The repertoire holds 120,000 to 150,000 clones, approximately 82% seen once, with around 3.4% in the top ten. Trimming stripped 4 bases from V and 4 bases from J, with 22 bases between. Germline V lookup: CDR1 SGHTA, CDR2 FQGNSA. This CDR3 contains 17 residues. V gene TRBV7-2 combines with J gene TRBJ1-2, with D perhaps matching TRBD1 (6 bases). The clonotype was recovered from a man aged 35 to 55 in good health and CMV-seronegative. The sequenced sample consisted of PBMCs. The CDR3 sequence: CASSSRLGVRGFYGYTF. The CDR3 DNA reads TGTGCCAGCAGCTCCCGTCTTGGGGTCAGGGGATTCTATGGCTACACCTTC. Complete variable domain (other parts from reference TRBV7-2 and TRBJ1-2): GAGVSQSPSNKVTEKGKDVELRCDPISGHTALYWYRQSLGQGLEFLIYFQGNSAPDKSGLPSDRFSAERTGGSVSTLTIQRTQQEDSAVYLCASSSRLGVRGFYGYTFGSGTRLTVV.